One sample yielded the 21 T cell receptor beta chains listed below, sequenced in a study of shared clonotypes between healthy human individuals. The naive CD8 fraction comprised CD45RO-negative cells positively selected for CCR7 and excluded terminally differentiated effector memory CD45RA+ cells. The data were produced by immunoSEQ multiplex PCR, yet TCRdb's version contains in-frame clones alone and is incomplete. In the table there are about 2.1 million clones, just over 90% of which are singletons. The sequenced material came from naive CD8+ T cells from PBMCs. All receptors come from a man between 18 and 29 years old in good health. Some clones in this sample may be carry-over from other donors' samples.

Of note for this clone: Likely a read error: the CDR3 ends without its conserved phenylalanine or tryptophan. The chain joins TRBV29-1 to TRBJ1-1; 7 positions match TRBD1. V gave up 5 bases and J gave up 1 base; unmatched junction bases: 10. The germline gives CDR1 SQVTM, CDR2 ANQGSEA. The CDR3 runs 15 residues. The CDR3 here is CSVLLKGAPNTEAFL. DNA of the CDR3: TGCAGCGTTCTTCTTAAGGGGGCCCCGAACACTGAAGCTTTCCTT.

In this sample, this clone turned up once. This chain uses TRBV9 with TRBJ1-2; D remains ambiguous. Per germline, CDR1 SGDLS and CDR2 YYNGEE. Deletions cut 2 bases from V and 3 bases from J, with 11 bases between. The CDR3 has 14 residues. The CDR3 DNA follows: TGTGCCAGCAGCGTGGCAGGAGCTTACTATGGCTACACCTTC. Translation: CASSVAGAYYGYTF.

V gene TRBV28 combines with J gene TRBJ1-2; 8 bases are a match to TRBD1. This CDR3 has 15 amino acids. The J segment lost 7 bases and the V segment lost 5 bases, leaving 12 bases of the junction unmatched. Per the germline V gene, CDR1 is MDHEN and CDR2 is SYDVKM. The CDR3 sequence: CASSLLGTGVGGYTF. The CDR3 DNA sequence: TGTGCCAGCAGTCTCCTCGGGACAGGAGTCGGTGGCTACACCTTC.

As DNA, the CDR3 is TGTGCCAGCAGCTTAAGGAGGGGAGCGGGGATGGAGAACACTGAAGCTTTCTTT. Translation: CASSLRRGAGMENTEAFF. The rearrangement uses TRBV11-2 and TRBJ1-1, with D maybe TRBD1 (5 bases). Trimming shortened V by 2 bases and J by 1 base, and 20 bases separated the two germline ends. The CDR3 length is 18 residues. The germline gives CDR1 SGHAT, CDR2 FQNNGV.

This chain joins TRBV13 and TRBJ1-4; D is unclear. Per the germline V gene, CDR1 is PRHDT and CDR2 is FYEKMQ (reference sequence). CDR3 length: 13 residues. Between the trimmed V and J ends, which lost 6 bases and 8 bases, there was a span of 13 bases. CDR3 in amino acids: CASRELLGEKLFF. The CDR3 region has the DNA TGTGCCAGCAGAGAGCTCCTGGGGGAAAAACTGTTTTTT.

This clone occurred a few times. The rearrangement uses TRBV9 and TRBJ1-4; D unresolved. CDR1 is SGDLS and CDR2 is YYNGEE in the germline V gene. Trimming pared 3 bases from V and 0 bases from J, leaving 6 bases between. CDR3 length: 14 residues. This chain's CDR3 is CASSAVATNEKLFF. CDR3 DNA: TGTGCCAGCAGCGCCGTCGCAACTAATGAAAAACTGTTTTTT. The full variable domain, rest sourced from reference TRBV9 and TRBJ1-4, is DSGVTQTPKHLITATGQRVTLRCSPRSGDLSVYWYQQSLDQGLQFLIQYYNGEERAKGNILERFSAQQFPDLHSELNLSSLELGDSALYFCASSAVATNEKLFFGSGTQLSVL.

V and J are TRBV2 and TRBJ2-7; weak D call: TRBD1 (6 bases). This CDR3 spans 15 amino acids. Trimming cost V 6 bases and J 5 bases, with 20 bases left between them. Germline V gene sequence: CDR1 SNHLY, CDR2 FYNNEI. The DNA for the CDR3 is TGTGCCAGCAGAAATCCACAGGGATCTGGGGACGAGCAGTACTTC. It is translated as CASRNPQGSGDEQYF.

CDR3 sequence (DNA): TGTGCCAGCAGCTCTCTGTCCGGGGAGACTGAAGCTTTCTTT. Its protein is CASSSLSGETEAFF. The chain recombines TRBV5-4 with TRBJ1-1; D gene uncertain. Germline CDR1 SGHNT, CDR2 YYREEE (reference sequence). V dropped 3 bases and J dropped 5 bases, with 14 bases sitting between them. The CDR3 runs 14 residues.

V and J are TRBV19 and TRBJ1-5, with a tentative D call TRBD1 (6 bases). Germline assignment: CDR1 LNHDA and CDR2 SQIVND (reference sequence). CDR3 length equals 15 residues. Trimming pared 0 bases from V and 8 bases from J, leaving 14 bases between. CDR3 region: CASSIDQGGTKPQHF. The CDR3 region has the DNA TGTGCCAGTAGTATAGATCAAGGGGGGACCAAGCCCCAGCATTTT.

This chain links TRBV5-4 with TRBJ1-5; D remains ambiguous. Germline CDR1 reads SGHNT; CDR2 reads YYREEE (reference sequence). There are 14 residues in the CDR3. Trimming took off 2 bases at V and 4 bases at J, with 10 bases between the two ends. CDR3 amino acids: CASSFWGLNQPQHF. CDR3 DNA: TGTGCCAGCAGCTTCTGGGGATTAAATCAGCCCCAGCATTTT.

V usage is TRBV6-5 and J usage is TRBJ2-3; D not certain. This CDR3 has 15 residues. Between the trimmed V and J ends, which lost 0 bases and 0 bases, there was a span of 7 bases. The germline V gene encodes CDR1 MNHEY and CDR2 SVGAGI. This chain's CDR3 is CASSYSKRSTDTQYF. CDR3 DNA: TGTGCCAGCAGTTACTCGAAAAGGAGCACAGATACGCAGTATTTT.

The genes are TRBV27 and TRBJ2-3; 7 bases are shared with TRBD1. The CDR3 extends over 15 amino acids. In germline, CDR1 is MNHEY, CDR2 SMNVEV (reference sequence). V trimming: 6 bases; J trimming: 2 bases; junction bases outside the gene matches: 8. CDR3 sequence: CASSPLGTDTDTQYF. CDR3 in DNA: TGTGCCAGCAGCCCTCTCGGGACAGACACAGATACGCAGTATTTT.

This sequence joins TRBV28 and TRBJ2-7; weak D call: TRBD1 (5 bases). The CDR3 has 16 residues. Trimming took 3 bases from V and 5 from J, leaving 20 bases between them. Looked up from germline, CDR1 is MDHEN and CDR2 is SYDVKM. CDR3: CASSFMDKGIRDEQYF. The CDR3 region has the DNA TGTGCCAGCAGTTTTATGGACAAGGGAATCCGGGACGAGCAGTACTTC.

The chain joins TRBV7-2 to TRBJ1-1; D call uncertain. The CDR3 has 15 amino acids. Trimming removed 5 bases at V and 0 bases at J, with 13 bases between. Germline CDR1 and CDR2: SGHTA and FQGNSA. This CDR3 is CASSPLGAMNTEAFF. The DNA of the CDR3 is TGTGCCAGCAGCCCTTTGGGAGCAATGAACACTGAAGCTTTCTTT.

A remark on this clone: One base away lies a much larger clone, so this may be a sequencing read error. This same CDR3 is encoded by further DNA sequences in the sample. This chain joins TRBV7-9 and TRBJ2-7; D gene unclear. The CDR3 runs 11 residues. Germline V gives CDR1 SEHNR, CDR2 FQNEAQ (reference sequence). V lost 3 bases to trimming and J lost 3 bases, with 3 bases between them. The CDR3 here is CASSFNYEQYF. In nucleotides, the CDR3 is TGTGCCAGCAGCTTTAACTACGAGCAGTACTTC.

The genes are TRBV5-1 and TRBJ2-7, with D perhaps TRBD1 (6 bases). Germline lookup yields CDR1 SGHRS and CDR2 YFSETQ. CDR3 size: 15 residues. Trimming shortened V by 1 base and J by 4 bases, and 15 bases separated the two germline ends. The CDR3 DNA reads TGCGCCAGCAGCTTGAGGACAGAAACTCCTTACGAGCAGTACTTC. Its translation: CASSLRTETPYEQYF.

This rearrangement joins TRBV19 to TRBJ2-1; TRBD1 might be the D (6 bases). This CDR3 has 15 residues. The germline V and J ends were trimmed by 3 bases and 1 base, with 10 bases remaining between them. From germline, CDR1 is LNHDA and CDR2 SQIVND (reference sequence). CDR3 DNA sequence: TGTGCCAGTAGTATGACAGGAGCTTCCTACAATGAGCAGTTCTTC. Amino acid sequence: CASSMTGASYNEQFF.

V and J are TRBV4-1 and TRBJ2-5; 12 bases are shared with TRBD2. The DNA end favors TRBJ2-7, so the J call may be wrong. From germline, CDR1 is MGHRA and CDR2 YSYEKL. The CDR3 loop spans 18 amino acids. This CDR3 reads CASSQDPPGLAGRDEQYF. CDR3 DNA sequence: TGCGCCAGCAGCCAAGATCCCCCCGGACTAGCGGGAAGGGACGAGCAGTACTTC.

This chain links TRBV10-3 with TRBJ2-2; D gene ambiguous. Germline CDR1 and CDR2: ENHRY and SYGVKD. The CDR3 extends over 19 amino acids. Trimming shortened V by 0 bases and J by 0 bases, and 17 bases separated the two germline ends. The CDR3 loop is CAISESFNLETSNTGELFF. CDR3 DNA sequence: TGTGCCATCAGTGAGTCGTTTAACCTGGAGACGTCGAACACCGGGGAGCTGTTTTTT.

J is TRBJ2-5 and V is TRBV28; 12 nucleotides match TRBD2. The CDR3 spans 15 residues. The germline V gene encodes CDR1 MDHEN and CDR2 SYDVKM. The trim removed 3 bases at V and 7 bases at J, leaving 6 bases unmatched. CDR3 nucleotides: TGTGCCAGCAGTTTCACTAGCGGGAGGTTTGGGACCCAGTACTTC. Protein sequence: CASSFTSGRFGTQYF. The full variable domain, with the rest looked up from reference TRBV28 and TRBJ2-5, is DVKVTQSSRYLVKRTGEKVFLECVQDMDHENMFWYRQDPGLGLRLIYFSYDVKMKEKGDIPEGYSVSREKKERFSLILESASTNQTSMYLCASSFTSGRFGTQYFGPGTRLLVL.

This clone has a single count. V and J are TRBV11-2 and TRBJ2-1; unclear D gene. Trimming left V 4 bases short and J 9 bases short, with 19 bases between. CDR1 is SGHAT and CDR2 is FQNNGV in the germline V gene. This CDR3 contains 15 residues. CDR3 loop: CASSSTWTRLGEQFF. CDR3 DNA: TGTGCCAGCAGCTCTACCTGGACGAGGCTGGGTGAGCAGTTCTTC. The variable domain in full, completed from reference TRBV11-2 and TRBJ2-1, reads EAGVAQSPRYKIIEKRQSVAFWCNPISGHATLYWYQQILGQGPKLLIQFQNNGVVDDSQLPKDRFSAERLKGVDSTLKIQPAKLEDSAVYLCASSSTWTRLGEQFFGPGTRLTVL.